The following is a T cell receptor beta chain sequence with its context. TCRdb's copy holds only in-frame clones and misses some; the assay was immunoSEQ multiplex PCR. Of fewer than 450,000 clones in the sample, about 88% were seen once. These data are taken from a study of blood T cell repertoires in COVID-19. Enrolled through a virtual design, the participants were between roughly 18 and 95 years of age and came from about two dozen US areas. Symptom resolution, clearance, or two negative PCRs marked the recovered donors of Cohort 3. CDR1 and CDR2 (germline): LNHDA, SQIVND (reference sequence). Trimming at V came to 3 bases and at J to 6 bases, leaving 12 bases not matched to a gene. This CDR3 region has 17 residues.

This clonotype originated in a woman under 40 who had recovered from COVID-19. Sequenced input: PBMCs or T cells enriched from blood (not recorded which). V is TRBV19 and J is TRBJ1-5, with TRBD1 identical over 9 bases. CDR3 sequence: CASSMLGTGSVGQPQHF. The DNA of the CDR3 is TGTGCCAGTAGTATGCTGGGGACAGGGTCTGTCGGTCAGCCCCAGCATTTT.